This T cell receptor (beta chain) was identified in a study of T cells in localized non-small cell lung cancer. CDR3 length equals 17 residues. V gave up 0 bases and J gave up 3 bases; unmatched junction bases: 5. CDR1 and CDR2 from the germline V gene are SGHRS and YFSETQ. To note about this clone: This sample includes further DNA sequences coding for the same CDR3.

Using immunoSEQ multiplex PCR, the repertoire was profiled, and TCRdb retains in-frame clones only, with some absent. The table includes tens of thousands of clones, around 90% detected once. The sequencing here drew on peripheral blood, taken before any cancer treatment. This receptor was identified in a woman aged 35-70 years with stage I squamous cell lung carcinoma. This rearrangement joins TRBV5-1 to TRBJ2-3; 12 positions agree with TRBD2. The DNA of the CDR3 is TGCGCCAGCAGCTTGGCCCTAGCGGGGGGGCGGACAGATACGCAGTATTTT. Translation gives CASSLALAGGRTDTQYF.